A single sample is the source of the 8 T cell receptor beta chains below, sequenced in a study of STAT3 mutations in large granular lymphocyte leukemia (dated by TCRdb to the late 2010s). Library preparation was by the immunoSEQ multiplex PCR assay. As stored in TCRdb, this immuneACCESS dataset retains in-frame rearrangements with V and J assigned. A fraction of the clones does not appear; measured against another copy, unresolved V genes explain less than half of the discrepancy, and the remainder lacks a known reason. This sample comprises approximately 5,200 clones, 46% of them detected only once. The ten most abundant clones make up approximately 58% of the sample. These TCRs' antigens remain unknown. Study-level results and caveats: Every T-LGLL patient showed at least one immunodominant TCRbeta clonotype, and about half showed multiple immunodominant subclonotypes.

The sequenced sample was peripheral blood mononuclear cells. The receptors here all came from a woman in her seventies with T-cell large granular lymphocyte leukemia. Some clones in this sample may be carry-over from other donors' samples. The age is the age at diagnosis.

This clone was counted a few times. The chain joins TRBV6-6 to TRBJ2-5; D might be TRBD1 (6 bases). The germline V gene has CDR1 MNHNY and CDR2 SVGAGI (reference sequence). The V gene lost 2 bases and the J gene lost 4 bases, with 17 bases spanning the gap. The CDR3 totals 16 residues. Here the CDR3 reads CASSYGQGRVGETQYF. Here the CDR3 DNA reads TGTGCCAGCAGTTACGGGCAGGGGCGGGTTGGAGAGACCCAGTACTTC.

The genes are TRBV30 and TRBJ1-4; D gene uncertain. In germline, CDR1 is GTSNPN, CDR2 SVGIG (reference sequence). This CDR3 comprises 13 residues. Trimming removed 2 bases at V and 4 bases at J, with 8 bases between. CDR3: CAWSSNYNEKLFF. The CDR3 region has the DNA TGTGCCTGGAGTTCGAACTATAATGAAAAACTGTTTTTT. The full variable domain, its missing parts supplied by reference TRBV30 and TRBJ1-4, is SQTIHQWPATLVQPVGSPLSLECTVEGTSNPNLYWYRQAAGRGLQLLFYSVGIGQISSEVPQNLSASRPQDRQFILSSKKLLLSDSGFYLCAWSSNYNEKLFFGSGTQLSVL.

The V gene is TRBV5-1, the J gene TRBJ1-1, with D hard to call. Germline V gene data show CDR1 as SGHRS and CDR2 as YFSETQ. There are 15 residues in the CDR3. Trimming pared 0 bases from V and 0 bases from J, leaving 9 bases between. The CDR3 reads CASSLGSTLNTEAFF. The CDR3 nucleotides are TGCGCCAGCAGCTTGGGCAGCACCTTGAACACTGAAGCTTTCTTT.

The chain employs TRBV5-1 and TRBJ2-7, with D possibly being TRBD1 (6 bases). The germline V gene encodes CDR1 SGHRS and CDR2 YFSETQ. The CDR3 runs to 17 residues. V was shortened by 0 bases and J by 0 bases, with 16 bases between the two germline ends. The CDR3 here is CASSLAGQGISSYEQYF. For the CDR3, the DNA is TGCGCCAGCAGCTTGGCCGGGCAGGGGATTAGCTCCTACGAGCAGTACTTC.

The CDR3 nucleotides are TGTGCCAGCTCAGCCGACAGGGTGGTCAACGAGCAGTACTTC. This encodes CASSADRVVNEQYF. The chain couples TRBV18 to TRBJ2-7, with TRBD1 matching over 7 bases. Germline V gives CDR1 KGHSH, CDR2 LQKENI. There are 14 residues in the CDR3. After removal of 5 bases from V and 5 bases from J, the junction contained 9 bases not matched to a gene.

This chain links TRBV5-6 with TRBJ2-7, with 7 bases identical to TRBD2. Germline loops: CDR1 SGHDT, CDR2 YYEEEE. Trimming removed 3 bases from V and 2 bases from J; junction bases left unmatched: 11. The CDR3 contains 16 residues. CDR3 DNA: TGTGCCAGCAGCTGGGGGGGAGGCGGGTCCCCCTACGAGCAGTACTTC. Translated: CASSWGGGGSPYEQYF.

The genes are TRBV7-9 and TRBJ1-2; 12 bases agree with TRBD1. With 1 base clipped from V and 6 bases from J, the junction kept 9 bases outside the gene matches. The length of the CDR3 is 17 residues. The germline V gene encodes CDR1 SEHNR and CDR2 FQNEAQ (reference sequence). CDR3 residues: CASSLGISGQGANGYTF. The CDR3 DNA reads TGTGCCAGCAGCTTAGGCATCTCGGGACAGGGGGCCAATGGCTACACCTTC.

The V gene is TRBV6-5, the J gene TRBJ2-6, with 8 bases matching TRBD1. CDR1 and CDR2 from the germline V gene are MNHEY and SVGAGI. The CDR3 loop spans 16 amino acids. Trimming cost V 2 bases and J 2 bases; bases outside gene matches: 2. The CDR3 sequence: CASSYAGGTGANVLTF. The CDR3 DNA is TGTGCCAGCAGTTACGCAGGGGGCACTGGGGCCAACGTCCTGACTTTC.